This T cell receptor beta chain comes out of a study of blood T cell repertoires in COVID-19. Study summary: Specimens from acute and convalescent COVID-19 originated in the United States, Italy and Spain. Sources were T cells, B-cell-depleted T cells, or PBMCs; the material itself was cDNA or gDNA.

Patients at the Seattle site were enrolled during active infection and followed longitudinally. Trimming stripped 4 bases from V and 6 bases from J, with 20 bases between. There are 16 residues in the CDR3. Germline assignment: CDR1 SGHNT and CDR2 YYREEE (reference sequence). How the authors handled the data: Estimated nucleated cell counts came from reference gene primer amplification. TCRdb's copy holds only in-frame clones and misses some; the assay was immunoSEQ multiplex PCR. V and J calls and clone size follow that table, whereas D and trimming were derived from the DNA. The table records some 110,000 clones, about 93% of them present only once.

The chain recombines TRBV5-4 with TRBJ2-1; no firm D call. Sequencing used peripheral blood. This receptor was obtained from a man aged 45-60 years with COVID-19, enrolled during active disease. CDR3: CASSAVVAAAANEQFF. CDR3 coding DNA: TGTGCCAGCAGCGCCGTAGTGGCGGCTGCTGCCAATGAGCAGTTCTTC.